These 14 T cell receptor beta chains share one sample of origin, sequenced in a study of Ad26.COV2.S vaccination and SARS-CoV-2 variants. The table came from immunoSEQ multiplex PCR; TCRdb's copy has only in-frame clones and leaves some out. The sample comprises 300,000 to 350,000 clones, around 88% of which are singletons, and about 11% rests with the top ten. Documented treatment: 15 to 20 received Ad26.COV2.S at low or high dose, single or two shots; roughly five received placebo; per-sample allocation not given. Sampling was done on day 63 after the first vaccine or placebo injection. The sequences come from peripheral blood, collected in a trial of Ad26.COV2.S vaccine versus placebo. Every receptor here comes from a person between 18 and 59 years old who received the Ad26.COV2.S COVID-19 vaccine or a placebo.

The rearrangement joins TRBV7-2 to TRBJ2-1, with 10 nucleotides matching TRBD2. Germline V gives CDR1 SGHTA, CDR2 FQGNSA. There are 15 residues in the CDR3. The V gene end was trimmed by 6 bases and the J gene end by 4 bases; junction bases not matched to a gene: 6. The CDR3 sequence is CASRYGTSVYNEQFF. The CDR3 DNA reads TGTGCCAGCAGATACGGGACTAGCGTATACAATGAGCAGTTCTTC. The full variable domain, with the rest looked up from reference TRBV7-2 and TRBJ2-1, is GAGVSQSPSNKVTEKGKDVELRCDPISGHTALYWYRQSLGQGLEFLIYFQGNSAPDKSGLPSDRFSAERTGGSVSTLTIQRTQQEDSAVYLCASRYGTSVYNEQFFGPGTRLTVL.

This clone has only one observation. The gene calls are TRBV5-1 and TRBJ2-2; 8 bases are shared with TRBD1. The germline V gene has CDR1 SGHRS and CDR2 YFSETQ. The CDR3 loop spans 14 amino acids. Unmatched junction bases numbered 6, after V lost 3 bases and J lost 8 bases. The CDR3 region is CASSSPDRGGELFF. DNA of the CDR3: TGCGCCAGCAGCTCACCCGACAGGGGTGGGGAGCTGTTTTTT.

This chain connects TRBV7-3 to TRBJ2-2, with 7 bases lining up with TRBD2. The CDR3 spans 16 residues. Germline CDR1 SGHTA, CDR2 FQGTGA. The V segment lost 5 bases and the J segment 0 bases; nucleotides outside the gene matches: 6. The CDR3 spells CASSLRLAPNTGELFF. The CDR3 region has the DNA TGTGCCAGCAGCCTAAGACTAGCCCCGAACACCGGGGAGCTGTTTTTT.

The CDR3 here is CASSATGANEKLFF. In nucleotides, the CDR3 is TGTGCCAGCAGCGCCACAGGGGCTAATGAAAAACTGTTTTTT. The chain couples TRBV9 to TRBJ1-4; TRBD1 aligns across 7 bases. This CDR3 has 14 residues. The V segment lost 3 bases and the J segment 3 bases; nucleotides outside the gene matches: 2. Looked up from germline, CDR1 is SGDLS and CDR2 is YYNGEE. The full variable domain, completed using reference TRBV9 and TRBJ1-4, is DSGVTQTPKHLITATGQRVTLRCSPRSGDLSVYWYQQSLDQGLQFLIQYYNGEERAKGNILERFSAQQFPDLHSELNLSSLELGDSALYFCASSATGANEKLFFGSGTQLSVL.

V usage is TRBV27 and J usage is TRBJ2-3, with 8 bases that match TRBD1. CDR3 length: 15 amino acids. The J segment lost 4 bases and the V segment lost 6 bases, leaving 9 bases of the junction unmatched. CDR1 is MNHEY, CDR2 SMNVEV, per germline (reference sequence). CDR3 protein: CASRYQGALPDTQYF. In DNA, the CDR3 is TGTGCCAGCAGATACCAGGGGGCTCTACCAGATACGCAGTATTTT.

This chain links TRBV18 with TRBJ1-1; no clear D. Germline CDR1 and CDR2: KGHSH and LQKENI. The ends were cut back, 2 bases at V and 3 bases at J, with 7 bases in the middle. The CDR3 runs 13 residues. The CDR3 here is CASSPERDTEAFF. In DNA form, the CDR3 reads TGTGCCAGCTCACCAGAGAGGGACACTGAAGCTTTCTTT.

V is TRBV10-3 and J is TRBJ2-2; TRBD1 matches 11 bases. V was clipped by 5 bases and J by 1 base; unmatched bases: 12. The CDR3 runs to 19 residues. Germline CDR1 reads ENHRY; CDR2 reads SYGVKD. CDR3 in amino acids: CAISFPGQGVGGNTGELFF. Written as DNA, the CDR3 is TGTGCCATCAGTTTCCCGGGACAGGGGGTTGGAGGGAACACCGGGGAGCTGTTTTTT.

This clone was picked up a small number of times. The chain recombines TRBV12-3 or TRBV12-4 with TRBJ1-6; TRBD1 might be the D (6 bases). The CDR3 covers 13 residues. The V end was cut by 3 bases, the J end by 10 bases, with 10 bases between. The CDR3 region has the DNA TGTGCCAGCAGTTTGAACAGGGTCTCACCCCTCCACTTT. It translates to CASSLNRVSPLHF.

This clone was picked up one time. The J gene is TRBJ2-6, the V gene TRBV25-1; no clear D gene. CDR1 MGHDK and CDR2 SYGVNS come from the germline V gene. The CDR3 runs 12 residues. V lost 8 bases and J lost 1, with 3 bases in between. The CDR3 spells CASGSGANVLTF. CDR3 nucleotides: TGTGCCAGCGGGTCTGGGGCCAACGTCCTGACTTTC.

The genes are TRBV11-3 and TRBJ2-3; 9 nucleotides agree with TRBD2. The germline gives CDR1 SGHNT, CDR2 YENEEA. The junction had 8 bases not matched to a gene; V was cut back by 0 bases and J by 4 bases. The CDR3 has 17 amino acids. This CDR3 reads CASSLEAWGGRADTQYF. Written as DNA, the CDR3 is TGTGCCAGCAGCTTAGAGGCCTGGGGCGGGAGGGCAGATACGCAGTATTTT.

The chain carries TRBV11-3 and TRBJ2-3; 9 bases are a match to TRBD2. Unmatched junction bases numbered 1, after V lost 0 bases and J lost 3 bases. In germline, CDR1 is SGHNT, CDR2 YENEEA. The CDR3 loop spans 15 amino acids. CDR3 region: CASSLDGLATDTQYF. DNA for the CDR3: TGTGCCAGCAGCTTAGACGGACTAGCGACAGATACGCAGTATTTT. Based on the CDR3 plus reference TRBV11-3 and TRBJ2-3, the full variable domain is EAGVVQSPRYKIIEKKQPVAFWCNPISGHNTLYWYLQNLGQGPELLIRYENEEAVDDSQLPKDRFSAERLKGVDSTLKIQPAELGDSAVYLCASSLDGLATDTQYFGPGTRLTVL.

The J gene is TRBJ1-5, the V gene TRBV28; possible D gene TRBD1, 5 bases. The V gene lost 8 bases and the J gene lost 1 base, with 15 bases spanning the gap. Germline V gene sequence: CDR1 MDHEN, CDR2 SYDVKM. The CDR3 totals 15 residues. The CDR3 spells CASDSGAVSNQPQHF. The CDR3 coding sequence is TGTGCCAGCGATAGCGGGGCGGTAAGCAATCAGCCCCAGCATTTT.

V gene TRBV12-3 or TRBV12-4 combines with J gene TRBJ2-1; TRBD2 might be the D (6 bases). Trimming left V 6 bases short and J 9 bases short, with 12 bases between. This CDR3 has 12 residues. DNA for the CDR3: TGTGCCAGCAGGGCGGGACGGGCTGAGCAGTTCTTC. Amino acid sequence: CASRAGRAEQFF.

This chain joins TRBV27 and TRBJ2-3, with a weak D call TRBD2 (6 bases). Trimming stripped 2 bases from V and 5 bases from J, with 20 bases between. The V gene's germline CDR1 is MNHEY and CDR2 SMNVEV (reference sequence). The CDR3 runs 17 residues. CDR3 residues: CASSLLKGRGVGDTQYF. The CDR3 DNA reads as TGTGCCAGCAGTTTACTTAAGGGACGCGGGGTGGGAGATACGCAGTATTTT.